Listed below are T cell receptor beta chains from one sample, sequenced in a study of radiation and T cells in renal cell carcinoma. This table comes from immunoSEQ multiplex PCR, and its TCRdb copy is limited to in-frame clones, with some not included. In the table there are roughly 130,000 clones, around nine tenths of which are singletons. This specimen consisted of blood, obtained from a patient whose treatment included radiotherapy and nephrectomy. These receptors all come from a woman between 45 and 60 years old with renal cell carcinoma. CDR3s include the opening cysteine and the closing phenylalanine or tryptophan. Each record gives: D gene, V gene, J gene, clone size, CDR3 DNA, CDR3 protein. D genes are given only for firm matches. Some rows have no size entry. The others give once, few or many, or a class for an expanded clone.

TRBD2	TRBV7-3	TRBJ2-1	-	TGTGCCAGCAGCCCCAGTCTAGCGGGGGGTTACAATGAGCAGTTCTTC	CASSPSLAGGYNEQFF
TRBD1	TRBV7-3	TRBJ1-6	-	TGTGCCAGCAGCCCCGGGACAGGGCCTAAGCCCCTCCACTTT	CASSPGTGPKPLHF
-	TRBV9	TRBJ1-1	-	TGTGCCAGCAGCGTTGCCCCGTCCAGGGACACTGAAGCTTTCTTT	CASSVAPSRDTEAFF
TRBD1	TRBV5-1	TRBJ2-5	-	TGCGCCAGCAGCTTGGCAGGGACAGGAGGCCAAGAGACCCAGTACTTC	CASSLAGTGGQETQYF
TRBD2	TRBV5-6	TRBJ2-3	-	TGTGCCAGCAGCCCAGGGGCGGGGGGGCCTAAAGTAGATACGCAGTATTTT	CASSPGAGGPKVDTQYF
-	TRBV2	TRBJ2-7	-	TGTGCCAGCAGGCTGAACGGGGGACTTACATACGAGCAGTACTTC	CASRLNGGLTYEQYF
-	TRBV7-2	TRBJ1-2	-	TGTGCCAGCAGCTTAGAGGGGACTAACTCCTATGGCTACACCTTC	CASSLEGTNSYGYTF
TRBD1	TRBV5-1	TRBJ1-3	-	TGCGCCAGCAGCCCCGACGGGACAGGAAACGCTGGAAACACCATATATTTT	CASSPDGTGNAGNTIYF
-	TRBV4-1	TRBJ1-3	-	TGCGCCAGCAGCACCCATGCGGGAAACACCATATATTTT	CASSTHAGNTIYF
TRBD2	TRBV4-1	TRBJ2-7	-	TGCGCCAGCAGCCAGACTAGCGGGGGCCGCTACGAGCAGTACTTC	CASSQTSGGRYEQYF
-	TRBV7-2	TRBJ1-2	few	TGTGCCAGCAGCTTGGGGGGCCAAGACTATGGCTACACCTTC	CASSLGGQDYGYTF
-	TRBV7-2	TRBJ1-1	once	TGTGCCAGCAGCGCTACAGGAGATTTGTACACTGAAGCTTTCTTT	CASSATGDLYTEAFF
TRBD1	TRBV19	TRBJ1-6	-	TGTGCCAGTAGTATTGCAGGGGGCGTGGGGAATTCACCCCTCCACTTT	CASSIAGGVGNSPLHF
-	TRBV18	TRBJ1-5	-	TGTGCCAGCTCCGCAGGGGATGGGCAGCCCCAGCATTTT	CASSAGDGQPQHF
-	TRBV5-1	TRBJ2-7	-	TGCGCCAGCAGCCCGACTGATTCTCACTACGAGCAGTACTTC	CASSPTDSHYEQYF
-	TRBV7-2	TRBJ2-1	-	TGTGCCAGCAGCTCTACCCACGACAGTCATCTCTCCTACAATGAGCAGTTCTTC	CASSSTHDSHLSYNEQFF
-	TRBV10-1	TRBJ2-7	-	TGCGCCAGCAGTGAGGGGGGACGGTCCTACGAGCAGTACTTC	CASSEGGRSYEQYF
TRBD1	TRBV7-2	TRBJ1-1	-	TGTGCCAGCAGCGGACAGGACAGGAACACTGAAGCTTTCTTT	CASSGQDRNTEAFF
-	TRBV4-1	TRBJ2-2	once	TGCGCCAGCAGCCCCCTAGCCTGGGGCGCGAACACCGGGGAGCTGTTTTTT	CASSPLAWGANTGELFF
TRBD1	TRBV14	TRBJ2-3	-	TGTGCCAGCAGCGTTGGGACAGGTCCTAGCACAGATACGCAGTATTTT	CASSVGTGPSTDTQYF
-	TRBV4-3	TRBJ1-1	-	TGCGCCAGCAGCCAAGCGTGGAGGGACACTGAAGCTTTCTTT	CASSQAWRDTEAFF
-	TRBV5-1	TRBJ1-1	-	TGCGCCAGCAGCTTAGGGGGAATGAACACTGAAGCTTTCTTT	CASSLGGMNTEAFF
TRBD1	TRBV19	TRBJ1-1	-	TGTGCCAGTGGACAGGGGTCCACTGAAGCTTTCTTT	CASGQGSTEAFF
-	TRBV19	TRBJ2-7	few	TGTGCCAGTAGTATTGAAGGGCCGGGGTTCGAGCAGTACTTC	CASSIEGPGFEQYF
TRBD1	TRBV5-1	TRBJ2-2	few	TGCGCCAGCAGCTTGTCCGGGACAGGGGGCACCGGGGAGCTGTTTTTT	CASSLSGTGGTGELFF
TRBD1	TRBV6-1	TRBJ1-5	-	TGTGCCAGCAAGGAGCGGCAGGGGGTTAATCAGCCCCAGCATTTT	CASKERQGVNQPQHF